The 22 T cell receptor beta chains in this list originate from one sample, sequenced in a study of cytomegalovirus exposure and HLA in healthy donors. The PCR ran on 60 Vbeta and 13 Jbeta primers. Assay used: immunoSEQ multiplex PCR; TCRdb lists only in-frame clones, some missing. The sample totals tens of thousands of clones; its top ten clones hold roughly 4.7%. Sequencing was carried out using PBMCs. Receptor source: a woman between 40 and 55 years old in good health and CMV-seropositive.

CDR3: CSVELGYEQFF. The CDR3, as DNA: TGCAGCGTTGAACTAGGCTATGAGCAGTTCTTC. The gene calls are TRBV29-1 and TRBJ2-1; no definite D call. CDR1 and CDR2 from the germline V gene are SQVTM and ANQGSEA. The CDR3 loop spans 11 amino acids. Trimming took 2 bases from V and 8 from J, leaving 7 bases between them.

The J gene is TRBJ2-1, the V gene TRBV27; 15 bases map to TRBD2. The CDR3 sequence is 18 residues long. J lost 8 bases, V lost 2 bases, and 10 bases had no gene match. Germline V lookup: CDR1 MNHEY, CDR2 SMNVEV (reference sequence). Written as DNA, the CDR3 is TGTGCCAGCAGTTTAGGCGTCCGGACTAGCGGGAGGGCCTATGAGCAGTTCTTC. As protein: CASSLGVRTSGRAYEQFF.

This chain uses TRBV6-5 with TRBJ2-1; TRBD1 aligns across 8 bases. The germline V gene encodes CDR1 MNHEY and CDR2 SVGAGI. This CDR3 is built from 14 residues. The ends lost 5 bases at V and 10 bases at J; junction bases unmatched: 10. The CDR3 sequence: CASSRDRFFVEQFF. The CDR3 nucleotides are TGTGCCAGCAGTCGGGACAGGTTTTTTGTGGAGCAGTTCTTC.

The J gene is TRBJ2-1, the V gene TRBV4-2; D is uncertain. Germline lookup yields CDR1 LGHNA and CDR2 YNFKEQ. The CDR3 contains 14 residues. V dropped 1 base and J dropped 4 bases, with 8 bases sitting between them. CDR3 protein: CASSQVRVYNEQFF. The CDR3 bases are TGTGCCAGCAGCCAAGTTCGGGTATACAATGAGCAGTTCTTC.

The chain carries TRBV19 and TRBJ2-7, with 7 bases that match TRBD1. V shed 2 bases and J 4 bases; nucleotides not matched to a gene: 8. CDR1 is LNHDA, CDR2 SQIVND, per germline (reference sequence). This CDR3 region has 15 residues. CDR3 in amino acids: CASSIRWGQTYEQYF. The CDR3 bases are TGTGCCAGTAGTATACGGTGGGGACAGACTTACGAGCAGTACTTC.

Here the CDR3 DNA reads TGTGCCAGCAGTTTGGGACAGTTGAACACTGAAGCTTTCTTT. It yields the protein CASSLGQLNTEAFF. The V and J genes are TRBV28 and TRBJ1-1, with 7 positions matching TRBD1. Trimming removed 3 bases from V and 0 bases from J; junction bases left unmatched: 1. Germline-derived CDR1 and CDR2 are MDHEN and SYDVKM. The CDR3 sequence is 14 residues long.

J is TRBJ2-2 and V is TRBV4-3; the match to TRBD1 covers 7 bases. Germline lookup yields CDR1 LGHNA and CDR2 YSLEER. V shed 1 base and J 5 bases; nucleotides not matched to a gene: 7. This CDR3 has 16 amino acids. CDR3 sequence: CASSQVRQGGTGELFF. The CDR3 DNA follows: TGCGCCAGCAGCCAAGTAAGACAGGGTGGTACCGGGGAGCTGTTTTTT.

The chain recombines TRBV5-6 with TRBJ2-7; TRBD2 matches at 7 bases. Germline V gives CDR1 SGHDT, CDR2 YYEEEE. The CDR3 runs 12 residues. V trimming: 5 bases; J trimming: 3 bases; junction bases outside the gene matches: 2. The CDR3 nucleotides are TGTGCCAGCAGTCGCGGGGGCTACGAGCAGTACTTC. This gives the protein CASSRGGYEQYF.

The gene calls are TRBV9 and TRBJ1-4, with 11 bases fitting TRBD1. From germline, CDR1 is SGDLS and CDR2 YYNGEE. The CDR3 has 14 amino acids. V lost 3 bases and J lost 7; bases outside the gene matches: 2. The CDR3 here is CASSGTGGGEKLFF. CDR3 nucleotides: TGTGCCAGCAGCGGGACAGGGGGCGGTGAAAAACTGTTTTTT.

J is TRBJ1-2 and V is TRBV30; D uncertain. Germline assignment: CDR1 GTSNPN and CDR2 SVGIG (reference sequence). This CDR3 has 9 amino acids. V dropped 6 bases and J dropped 5 bases, with 4 bases sitting between them. The CDR3 is CACQYGYTF. CDR3 sequence (DNA): TGTGCCTGCCAGTATGGCTACACCTTC.

The V and J genes are TRBV30 and TRBJ2-5; perhaps TRBD2 as D (5 bases). V lost 1 base and J 6 bases, leaving 15 bases between the germline ends. The CDR3 is 14 residues long. Germline lookup yields CDR1 GTSNPN and CDR2 SVGIG (reference sequence). The DNA for the CDR3 is TGTGCCTGGAGTGACCAGAGGGCGGCCAAGACCCAGTACTTC. Its protein product is CAWSDQRAAKTQYF.

This rearrangement joins TRBV9 to TRBJ2-7; D unclear. The CDR3 is 15 residues long. Germline-derived CDR1 and CDR2 are SGDLS and YYNGEE. Trimming took 0 bases from V and 3 from J, leaving 13 bases between them. Here the CDR3 DNA reads TGTGCCAGCAGCGTAGACAACCAACATGGCTACGAGCAGTACTTC. It is translated as CASSVDNQHGYEQYF.

The chain has TRBV4-1 and TRBJ1-1; 8 nucleotides match TRBD1. Germline trimming cut 1 base from V and 3 bases from J; bases unmatched to any gene: 7. Germline V gene data show CDR1 as MGHRA and CDR2 as YSYEKL. The CDR3 runs to 16 residues. CDR3 sequence reads: CASSQGTGHGHTEAFF. CDR3 bases: TGCGCCAGCAGCCAAGGGACAGGGCATGGTCACACTGAAGCTTTCTTT.

The chain has TRBV7-6 and TRBJ2-7; 9 bases align to TRBD1. This CDR3 contains 14 residues. Germline V gene lookup returns CDR1 SGHVS and CDR2 FNYEAQ. V lost 5 bases and J lost 2; bases outside the gene matches: 4. The CDR3 nucleotides are TGTGCCAGCAGCAGGACAGGGGCCGCCTACGAGCAGTACTTC. Its translation is CASSRTGAAYEQYF.

V is TRBV15 and J is TRBJ2-4; TRBD1 agrees at 7 bases. CDR1 and CDR2 from the germline V gene are LNHNV and YYDKDF (reference sequence). The CDR3 has 15 amino acids. Trimming at V came to 0 bases and at J to 6 bases, leaving 5 bases not matched to a gene. CDR3 loop: CATSRDRGQLNIQYF. The CDR3 DNA reads as TGTGCCACCAGCAGAGACCGGGGACAGTTAAACATTCAGTACTTC.

CDR3 DNA sequence: TGTGCCAGCAGTAACAGGGGCGGGGGCTACACCTTC. Translating it yields CASSNRGGGYTF. The J gene is TRBJ1-2, the V gene TRBV7-9; 7 bases agree with TRBD1. The CDR3 runs 12 residues. The ends lost 6 bases at V and 8 bases at J; junction bases unmatched: 6. CDR1 and CDR2 from the germline V gene are SEHNR and FQNEAQ (reference sequence).

This chain connects TRBV2 to TRBJ1-2; TRBD1 is a possible D gene (6 bases). V lost 1 base and J 0 bases, leaving 9 bases between the germline ends. The CDR3 has 15 amino acids. Germline CDR1 and CDR2: SNHLY and FYNNEI. Here the CDR3 DNA reads TGTGCCAGCAGTGAAGAGACAGGTGCTAACTATGGCTACACCTTC. Its protein product is CASSEETGANYGYTF.

The chain joins TRBV27 to TRBJ2-7; TRBD2 matches 13 bases. Germline lookup yields CDR1 MNHEY and CDR2 SMNVEV (reference sequence). V lost 5 bases and J lost 2; bases outside the gene matches: 6. This CDR3 spans 16 amino acids. CDR3 amino acids: CASSTRTSGSTYEQYF. CDR3 bases: TGTGCCAGCAGTACCAGGACTAGCGGGAGCACCTACGAGCAGTACTTC.

Comments on this clone: One end of the junction fails to match germline, which may point to a read error. CDR3 sequence: CASSGQAKNIQYF. CDR3 DNA: TGTGCTAGCAGTGGGCAAGCCAAAAACATTCAGTACTTC. The rearrangement joins TRBV6-1 to TRBJ2-4; D unclear. CDR1 is MNHNS, CDR2 SASEGT, per germline. The CDR3 runs 13 residues.

The chain carries TRBV19 and TRBJ2-1, with 9 bases matching TRBD2. CDR3 length: 16 amino acids. Germline V gene data show CDR1 as LNHDA and CDR2 as SQIVND (reference sequence). The J segment lost 7 bases and the V segment lost 4 bases, leaving 11 bases of the junction unmatched. CDR3 coding DNA: TGTGCCAGTAGTACAGGACTGACTAGCGGACGGAATGAGCAGTTCTTC. This codes for CASSTGLTSGRNEQFF.

This rearrangement joins TRBV28 to TRBJ1-2; perhaps TRBD1 as D (6 bases). CDR1 and CDR2 (germline): MDHEN, SYDVKM. This CDR3 comprises 13 residues. The V end was cut by 7 bases, the J end by 1 base, with 10 bases between. The CDR3 spells CASKTQGNYGYTF. DNA of the CDR3: TGTGCCAGCAAAACACAGGGTAACTATGGCTACACCTTC.

The V call is TRBV15, the J call TRBJ2-7; 11 bases align to TRBD2. Losses at the gene ends were 1 base for V and 5 bases for J; bases not matched to a gene: 7. There are 16 residues in the CDR3. Germline V lookup: CDR1 LNHNV, CDR2 YYDKDF (reference sequence). CDR3 in amino acids: CATSRGSGRALDEQYF. In DNA form, the CDR3 reads TGTGCCACCAGCAGAGGTAGCGGGAGGGCCCTGGACGAGCAGTACTTC.